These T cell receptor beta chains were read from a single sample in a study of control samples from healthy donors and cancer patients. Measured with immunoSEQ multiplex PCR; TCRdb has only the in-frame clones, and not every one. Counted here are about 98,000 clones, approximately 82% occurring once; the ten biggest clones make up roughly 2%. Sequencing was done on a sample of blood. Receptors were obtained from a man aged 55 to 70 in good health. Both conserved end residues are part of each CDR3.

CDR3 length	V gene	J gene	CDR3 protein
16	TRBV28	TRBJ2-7	CASSGVWTSEKYEQYF
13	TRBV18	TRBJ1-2	CASSPTGGEGYTF
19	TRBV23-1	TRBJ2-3	CASVLRRGGIAERTDTQYF
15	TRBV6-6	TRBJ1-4	CASSGPGQGTEKLFF
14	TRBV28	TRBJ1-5	CASSPRFSNQPQHF
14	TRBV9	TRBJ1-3	CASSAQGYGNTIYF
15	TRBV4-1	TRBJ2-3	CASSQEGGRTDTQYF
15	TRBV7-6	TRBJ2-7	CASSPRAGPGYEQYF
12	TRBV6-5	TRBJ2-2	CASRANTGELFF
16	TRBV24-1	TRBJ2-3	CATSDSVGQSMDTQYF
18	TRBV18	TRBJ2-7	CASSPRTSGGAGSHEQYF
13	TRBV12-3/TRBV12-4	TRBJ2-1	CASSYRTGSEQFF
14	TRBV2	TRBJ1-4	CASSANRGSEKLFF
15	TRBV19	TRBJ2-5	CATHPGLAGPETQYF
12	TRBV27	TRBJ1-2	CASSSLSRGYTF
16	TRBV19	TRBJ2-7	CASSILLDTSSYEQYF
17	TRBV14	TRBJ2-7	CASSQEYGLGVMNEQYF
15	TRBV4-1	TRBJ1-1	CASSQVTLLNTEAFF
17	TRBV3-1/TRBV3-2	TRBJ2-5	CASRPGFLAGDGETQYF
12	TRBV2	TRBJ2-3	CASSEVTDTQYF
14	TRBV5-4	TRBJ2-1	CASSSGLAGEEQFF
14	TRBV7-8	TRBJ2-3	CASLQGRTTDTQYF
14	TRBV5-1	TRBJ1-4	CASSLKGQDEKLFF
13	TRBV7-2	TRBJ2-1	CASSLNPGDEQFF
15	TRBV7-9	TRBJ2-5	CASSVERGLGETQYF
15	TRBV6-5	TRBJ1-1	CASSPRTGRYTEAFF
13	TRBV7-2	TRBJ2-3	CATGTATTDTQYF
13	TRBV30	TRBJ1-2	CAWSPGLSYGYTF
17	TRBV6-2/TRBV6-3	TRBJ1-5	CASSRNPGAGGNQPQHF
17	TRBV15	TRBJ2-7	CATSKPLVLGGIYEQYF
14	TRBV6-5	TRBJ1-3	CASSPGTAGNTIYF
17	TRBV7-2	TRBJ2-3	CASSARGSGSVADTQYF
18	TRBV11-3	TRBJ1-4	CASSLRLGGGSRNEKLFF
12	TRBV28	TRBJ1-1	CASSYRVTEAFF
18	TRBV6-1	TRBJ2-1	CASSEVRGGAGRDNEQFF
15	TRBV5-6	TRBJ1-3	CASSSQGARGNTIYF
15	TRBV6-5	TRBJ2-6	CASRAGGSGANVLTF
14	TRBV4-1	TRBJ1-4	CASRGQGTNEKLFF
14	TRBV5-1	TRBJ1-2	CASSLVTGEGGYTF
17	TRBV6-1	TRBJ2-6	CASSEDSQFSGANVLTF
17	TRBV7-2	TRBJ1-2	CASRFGFDGGPAYGYTF